The rows below give T cell receptor beta chains drawn from one sample of a study of beta chain features in type 1 diabetes. This table comes from immunoSEQ multiplex PCR, and its TCRdb copy is limited to in-frame clones, with some not included. The sample lists around 260,000 clones; around 22% were seen once. Sequences were obtained from naive CD4+ T cells from blood. Source of these receptors: a young woman with type 1 diabetes. Each CDR3 is given with its conserved first and last residue. A D gene is named only where the DNA matches it firmly. A row's size may be missing; if present it is once, few, many or a size class.

v_call,clone_size,cdr3_length,d_call,j_call,cdr3_aa,cdr3_nt
TRBV4-2,-,16,TRBD2,TRBJ2-5,CASSPVAGEARETQYF,TGTGCCAGCAGCCCAGTAGCGGGAGAGGCCAGGGAGACCCAGTACTTC
TRBV11-2,-,16,TRBD2,TRBJ2-4,CASSPWRGAIKNIQYF,TGTGCCAGCAGCCCTTGGCGGGGGGCTATCAAAAACATTCAGTACTTC
TRBV6-5,once,15,TRBD1,TRBJ1-5,CASRDRFYSNQPQHF,TGTGCCAGCCGGGACAGATTCTATAGCAATCAGCCCCAGCATTTT
TRBV2,-,14,-,TRBJ2-3,CASSWTAHTDTQYF,TGTGCCAGCAGTTGGACAGCCCACACAGATACGCAGTATTTT
TRBV11-2,few,15,TRBD2,TRBJ2-1,CASSTGTSVYNEQFF,TGTGCCAGCAGCACCGGGACTAGCGTCTACAATGAGCAGTTCTTC
TRBV30,-,12,-,TRBJ2-7,CAWSTRHSDRYF,TGTGCCTGGAGTACCCGACATTCCGATCGGTACTTC
TRBV6-5,few,12,-,TRBJ2-1,CASSSLDNEQFF,TGTGCCAGCAGTTCCCTAGACAATGAGCAGTTCTTC
TRBV6-5,-,16,-,TRBJ1-3,CASSYSTGPSGNTIYF,TGTGCCAGCAGTTACTCGACAGGTCCCTCTGGAAACACCATATATTTT
TRBV15,few,14,TRBD1,TRBJ2-3,CATSRPGGRDTQYF,TGTGCCACCAGCAGACCAGGGGGCAGAGATACGCAGTATTTT
TRBV18,-,15,-,TRBJ2-2,CASSPLDKNTGELFF,TGTGCCAGCTCACCACTCGACAAGAACACCGGGGAGCTGTTTTTT
TRBV7-9,-,16,TRBD2,TRBJ2-5,CASSLADLAGVETQYF,TGTGCCAGCAGCTTAGCGGATCTAGCGGGAGTAGAGACCCAGTACTTC
TRBV27,few,15,-,TRBJ2-2,CASGRGTPNTGELFF,TGTGCCAGCGGACGCGGGACCCCGAACACCGGGGAGCTGTTTTTT
TRBV30,-,13,-,TRBJ1-2,CAWSVGRNYGYTF,TGTGCCTGGAGTGTAGGGAGAAACTATGGCTACACCTTC
TRBV28,-,13,TRBD2,TRBJ2-3,CASSTRGADTQYF,TGTGCCAGCAGCACCCGGGGGGCAGATACGCAGTATTTT
TRBV29-1,few,16,-,TRBJ2-1,CSVEDNRSPSYNEQFF,TGCAGCGTTGAAGATAACCGGAGTCCCTCCTACAATGAGCAGTTCTTC
TRBV7-9,few,15,-,TRBJ1-2,CASSPGDAPAYGYTF,TGTGCCAGCAGCCCAGGGGACGCCCCAGCTTATGGCTACACCTTC
TRBV6-5,-,15,-,TRBJ2-5,CASSYSRQTKETQYF,TGTGCCAGCAGTTACTCGAGACAGACCAAAGAGACCCAGTACTTC
TRBV4-1,-,20,TRBD2,TRBJ2-2,CASSQRATKLAGNFSGELFF,TGCGCCAGCAGCCAAAGGGCGACAAAACTAGCGGGAAATTTCTCCGGGGAGCTGTTTTTT
TRBV9,-,16,TRBD2,TRBJ2-7,CASSVAGTSGYYEQYF,TGTGCCAGCAGCGTAGCCGGGACTAGCGGGTACTACGAGCAGTACTTC
TRBV4-1,few,17,TRBD2,TRBJ2-3,CASSRPGLAENTDTQYF,TGCGCCAGCAGCCGACCGGGACTAGCGGAGAACACAGATACGCAGTATTTT
TRBV25-1,few,15,TRBD1,TRBJ1-4,CASSEAGGLREKLFF,TGTGCCAGCAGTGAAGCAGGGGGTCTCCGGGAAAAACTGTTTTTT
TRBV30,-,16,TRBD2,TRBJ2-1,CAWSSPAGGYSNEQFF,TGTGCCTGGAGTTCCCCAGCGGGAGGGTATAGCAATGAGCAGTTCTTC
TRBV20-1,-,11,TRBD1,TRBJ2-7,CSARTGDEQYF,TGCAGTGCGAGGACAGGGGACGAGCAGTACTTC
TRBV9,few,15,-,TRBJ2-1,CASSARVGTYNEQFF,TGTGCCAGCAGCGCGAGGGTGGGGACTTACAATGAGCAGTTCTTC
TRBV27,-,14,TRBD2,TRBJ2-2,CASLAEANTGELFF,TGTGCCAGCCTAGCGGAAGCAAACACCGGGGAGCTGTTTTTT
TRBV30,few,16,-,TRBJ2-5,CAWSNFPDRPQETQYF,TGTGCCTGGAGTAACTTTCCCGACAGGCCCCAAGAGACCCAGTACTTC
TRBV30,-,14,TRBD1,TRBJ1-4,CAWSGTGLDEKLFF,TGTGCCTGGAGTGGGACAGGTTTAGATGAAAAACTGTTTTTT
TRBV27,-,18,TRBD1,TRBJ2-6,CASSFLDRLNSGANVLTF,TGTGCCAGCAGTTTCCTGGACAGGTTAAACTCTGGGGCCAACGTCCTGACTTTC
TRBV4-1,few,14,-,TRBJ2-3,CASSQDAGTDTQYF,TGCGCCAGCAGCCAAGATGCGGGGACAGATACGCAGTATTTT
TRBV6-5,-,15,-,TRBJ1-5,CASKAGGESNQPQHF,TGTGCCAGCAAGGCGGGGGGGGAAAGCAATCAGCCCCAGCATTTT
TRBV9,few,16,TRBD2,TRBJ2-1,CASSPPVAGASGEQFF,TGTGCCAGCAGCCCTCCTGTAGCGGGAGCTAGTGGTGAGCAGTTCTTC
TRBV30,-,14,-,TRBJ2-3,CAWSAGTGSDTQYF,TGTGCCTGGAGCGCAGGTACAGGGTCCGATACGCAGTATTTT
TRBV29-1,few,12,-,TRBJ2-5,CSVVGGQETQYF,TGCAGCGTTGTTGGCGGCCAAGAGACCCAGTACTTC
TRBV30,-,14,-,TRBJ1-1,CAWTFGARNTEAFF,TGTGCCTGGACGTTTGGGGCCAGGAACACTGAAGCTTTCTTT
TRBV15,-,15,-,TRBJ1-2,CATSRGGLANYGYTF,TGTGCCACCAGCCGAGGTGGACTGGCGAACTATGGCTACACCTTC
TRBV11-2,-,14,-,TRBJ2-1,CASSLGTRINEQFF,TGTGCCAGCAGCTTAGGGACTCGCATCAATGAGCAGTTCTTC
TRBV5-1,few,16,TRBD2,TRBJ2-7,CASSLAGAGEVYEQYF,TGCGCCAGCAGCTTGGCGGGAGCGGGAGAGGTCTACGAGCAGTACTTC
TRBV19,-,12,-,TRBJ2-7,CASSIGGYEQYF,TGTGCCAGTAGTATCGGCGGATACGAGCAGTACTTC
TRBV28,few,13,-,TRBJ1-2,CASSLYQARGYTF,TGTGCCAGCAGTTTATATCAGGCACGGGGCTACACCTTC
TRBV29-1,few,14,TRBD1,TRBJ2-1,CSVFTDRVYNEQFF,TGCAGCGTTTTTACGGACAGGGTCTACAATGAGCAGTTCTTC
TRBV7-2,few,15,-,TRBJ1-2,CASSFGAGLDYGYTF,TGTGCCAGCAGCTTTGGAGCGGGGTTGGACTATGGCTACACCTTC
TRBV18,-,15,TRBD1,TRBJ1-5,CASSPTTGVSQPQHF,TGTGCCAGCTCACCGACAACAGGGGTCAGTCAGCCCCAGCATTTT
TRBV27,once,15,-,TRBJ2-7,CASSLLGSPTYEQYF,TGTGCCAGCAGTTTGTTAGGGAGTCCAACCTACGAGCAGTACTTC
TRBV11-1,-,13,-,TRBJ2-1,CASGPGGADEQFF,TGTGCCAGCGGCCCGGGGGGCGCGGATGAGCAGTTCTTC
TRBV5-4,-,16,TRBD2,TRBJ2-5,CASRDGTSITQETQYF,TGTGCCAGCAGGGATGGGACTAGCATTACCCAAGAGACCCAGTACTTC
TRBV18,few,15,-,TRBJ2-1,CASSPRVAGLDEQFF,TGTGCCAGCTCACCAAGGGTAGCAGGGCTGGATGAGCAGTTCTTC
TRBV14,once,15,-,TRBJ1-3,CASSQQVNSGNTIYF,TGTGCCAGCAGCCAACAGGTTAACTCTGGAAACACCATATATTTT
TRBV5-1,-,14,TRBD1,TRBJ1-5,CASSSETGAQPQHF,TGCGCCAGCAGCTCTGAGACAGGGGCTCAGCCCCAGCATTTT
TRBV12-5,few,13,TRBD1,TRBJ2-2,CASGLQGAGELFF,TGTGCTAGTGGTTTACAGGGGGCCGGGGAGCTGTTTTTT
TRBV19,-,13,TRBD1,TRBJ2-7,CASSIRQGYEQYF,TGTGCCAGTAGTATAAGACAGGGCTACGAGCAGTACTTC
TRBV5-1,-,15,-,TRBJ2-1,CASSLEWENYNEQFF,TGCGCCAGCAGCTTGGAGTGGGAGAACTACAATGAGCAGTTCTTC
TRBV6-4,few,16,-,TRBJ2-2,CASSESWSPSTGELFF,TGTGCCAGCAGTGAGTCCTGGAGCCCATCCACCGGGGAGCTGTTTTTT
TRBV15,few,13,TRBD1,TRBJ1-2,CATSRRTGEGYTF,TGTGCCACCAGCAGGAGGACAGGGGAAGGCTACACCTTC
TRBV7-9,few,13,-,TRBJ2-1,CASSQTSDGWWFF,TGTGCCAGCAGCCAGACTAGTGATGGGTGGTGGTTCTTC
TRBV7-3,-,14,-,TRBJ2-2,CASSLQGNTGELFF,TGTGCCAGCAGCCTCCAGGGAAACACCGGGGAGCTGTTTTTT